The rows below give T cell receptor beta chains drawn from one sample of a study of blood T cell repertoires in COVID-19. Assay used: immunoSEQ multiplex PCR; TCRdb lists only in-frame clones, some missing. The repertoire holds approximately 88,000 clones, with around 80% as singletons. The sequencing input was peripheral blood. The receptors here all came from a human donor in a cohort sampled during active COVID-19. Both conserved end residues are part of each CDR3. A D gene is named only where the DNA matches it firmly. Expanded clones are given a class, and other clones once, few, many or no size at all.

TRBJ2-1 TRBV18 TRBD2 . TGTGCCAGCTCACCACCGACTAGCGGGATTGATCGGGAGCAGTTCTTC CASSPPTSGIDREQFF
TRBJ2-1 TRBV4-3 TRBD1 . TGCGCCAGCAGCCAAGCGCGGGCGACAGGGGTCAATGAGCAGTTCTTC CASSQARATGVNEQFF
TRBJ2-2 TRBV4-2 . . TGTGCCAGCAGCCAAGGGGACTCCGGGGAGCTGTTTTTT CASSQGDSGELFF
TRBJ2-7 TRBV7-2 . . TGTGCCAGCAGCTTAGGTGGGGGCGTTCGCTCCTACGAGCAGTACTTC CASSLGGGVRSYEQYF
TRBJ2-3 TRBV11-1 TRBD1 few TGTGCCAGCAGCGTCTACAGGGGGCCCGGCACAGATACGCAGTATTTT CASSVYRGPGTDTQYF
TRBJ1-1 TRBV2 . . TGTGCCAGCAGTGAAGCGGAGACCCCTTACACTGAAGCTTTCTTT CASSEAETPYTEAFF
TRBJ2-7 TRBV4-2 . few TGTGCCAGCAGCCAAGACGTTGGAGGGGCGAGCTACGAGCAGTACTTC CASSQDVGGASYEQYF
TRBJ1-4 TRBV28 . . TGTGCCAGCAGGCATCAGGAGGGGGGGACTATCGGAAAACTGTTTTTT CASRHQEGGTIGKLFF
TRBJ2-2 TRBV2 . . TGTGCCAGCAGCCCGAGGCGACTTCAGGGCGGCACCGGGGAGCTGTTTTTT CASSPRRLQGGTGELFF
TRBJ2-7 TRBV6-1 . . TGTGCCAGCAGTGATCGGGGAGACTCCTACGAGCAGTACTTC CASSDRGDSYEQYF
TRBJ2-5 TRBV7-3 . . TGTGCCAGCAGCTTGGAAGCAGGAGAGACCCAGTACTTC CASSLEAGETQYF
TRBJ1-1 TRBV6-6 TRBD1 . TGTGCCAGCAGTCCAAATGACAGGGGGCGCGGGAACACTGAAGCTTTCTTT CASSPNDRGRGNTEAFF
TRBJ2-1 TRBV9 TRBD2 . TGTGCCAGCAGCGTAGAGGTGGGACTAGCGGGAGACGAGCAGTTCTTC CASSVEVGLAGDEQFF
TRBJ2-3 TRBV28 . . TGTGCCAGCAGTTGTGTGGGTCAGGGCTGCACAGATACGCAGTATTTT CASSCVGQGCTDTQYF
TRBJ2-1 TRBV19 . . TGTGCCAGCAACCCGGGGGGCACGGGGCACAGGGAGCAGTTCTTC CASNPGGTGHREQFF
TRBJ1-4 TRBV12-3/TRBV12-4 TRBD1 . TGTGCCAGCAGGGGGACAGGGTATGAAAAACTGTTTTTT CASRGTGYEKLFF
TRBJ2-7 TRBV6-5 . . TGTGCCAGCAGACTCTCTTGGGACGGGGGTTACGAGCAGTACTTC CASRLSWDGGYEQYF
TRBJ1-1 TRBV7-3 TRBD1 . TGTGCCACCCGACAGGGACCTAACACTGAAGCTTTCTTT CATRQGPNTEAFF
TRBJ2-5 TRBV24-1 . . TGTGCCACCAGTGATTTGGACAGGTTTGGTGGGGCCCAGTACTTC CATSDLDRFGGAQYF
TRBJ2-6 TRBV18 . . TGTGCCAGCTCACAAACAATTGCGGGGGCTTCCGACTCTGGGGCCAACGTCCTGACTTTC CASSQTIAGASDSGANVLTF
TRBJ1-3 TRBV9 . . TGTGCCAGCAGCGCAGACTCCTACTCTGGAAACACCATATATTTT CASSADSYSGNTIYF
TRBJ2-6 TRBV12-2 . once TGTGCAAGTCGTTTCAAGCTCTGCAAAACCCCGGGAGGGGCCAACGTCCTGACTTTC CASRFKLCKTPGGANVLTF
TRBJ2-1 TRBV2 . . TGTGCCAGCAGTGGAACCCCCCCAGGGGACAATGAGCAGTTCTTC CASSGTPPGDNEQFF
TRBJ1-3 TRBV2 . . TGTGCCAGCAGTGAATATAGGGGGTTCCGAAACACCATATATTTT CASSEYRGFRNTIYF
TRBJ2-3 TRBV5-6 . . TGTGCCAGCGGAGCGACGGCCACAGATACGCAGTATTTT CASGATATDTQYF
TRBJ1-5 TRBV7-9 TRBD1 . TGTGCCAGCAGCTCCACCTTGACAGGGTATCGTATTCAGCCCCAGCATTTT CASSSTLTGYRIQPQHF
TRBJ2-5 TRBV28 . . TGTGCCAGCAGTTCAGGGACACCAGAGACCCAGTACTTC CASSSGTPETQYF
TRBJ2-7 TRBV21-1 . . TGTGCCAGCAGCAAAGCGTTAGGGAGCTCCTACGAGCAGTACTTC CASSKALGSSYEQYF
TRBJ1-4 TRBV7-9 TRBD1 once TGTGCCAGCAGCCAGGGGGCGGGAGAAAAACTGTTTTTT CASSQGAGEKLFF
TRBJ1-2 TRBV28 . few TGTGCCAGCAGTTTCGACGGACAGCCGGGGTATGGCTACACCTTC CASSFDGQPGYGYTF
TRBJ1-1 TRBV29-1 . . TGCAGCGTACGACCTAGCGGTTTGGGGAGTAACACTGAAGCTTTCTTT CSVRPSGLGSNTEAFF
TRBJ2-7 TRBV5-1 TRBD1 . TGCGCCAGCAGCATACAGGGGTGGGAGCAGTACTTC CASSIQGWEQYF
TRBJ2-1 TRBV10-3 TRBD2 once TGTGCCATCAGTGAGGGGATGGGACTAGGAAGGCGTGAGCAGTTCTTC CAISEGMGLGRREQFF
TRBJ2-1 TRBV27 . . TGTGCCAGCAGTTTGATATTTAGCGGCTACAATGAGCAGTTCTTC CASSLIFSGYNEQFF
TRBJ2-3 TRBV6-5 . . TGTGCCAGCAATGGTAGGGGGCGGGGTACGCAGTATTTT CASNGRGRGTQYF
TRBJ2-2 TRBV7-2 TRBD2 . TGTGCCAGCAGCTTAGCCCCGGGAGGAGCCACCGGGGAGCTGTTTTTT CASSLAPGGATGELFF
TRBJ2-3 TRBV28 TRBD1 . TGTGCCAGCTACGGACAGGGAGACTCCACAGATACGCAGTATTTT CASYGQGDSTDTQYF
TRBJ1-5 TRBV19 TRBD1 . TGTGCCAGTAGTGCCCGACAGGGGAGGCAGCCCCAGCATTTT CASSARQGRQPQHF
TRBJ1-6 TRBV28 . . TGTGCCAGCAGTCTAAGCCCGGGGAGGGCTAATTCACCCCTCCACTTT CASSLSPGRANSPLHF
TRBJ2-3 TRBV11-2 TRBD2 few TGTGCCAGCAGGACCGGGACTACAATCACAGATACGCAGTATTTT CASRTGTTITDTQYF
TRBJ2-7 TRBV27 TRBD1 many TGTGCCAGCAGTGTCGGACAGGGCAAGTACGAGCAGTACTTC CASSVGQGKYEQYF
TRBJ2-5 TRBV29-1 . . TGCAGCGTTGAACTCCCCCAGTACCAAGAGACCCAGTACTTC CSVELPQYQETQYF
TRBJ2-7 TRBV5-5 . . TGTGCCAGCAGCTTGGTCCTAGTACAGGGTTGGTCCTACGAGCAGTACTTC CASSLVLVQGWSYEQYF
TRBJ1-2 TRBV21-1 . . TGTGCCAGCAGCAAAGCCGGCAGCCGAGGGGGTTACACCTTC CASSKAGSRGGYTF
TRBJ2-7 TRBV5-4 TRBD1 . TGTGCCAGCAGCCCTCCGGGACAGGGGTACCTCGAGCAGTACTTC CASSPPGQGYLEQYF
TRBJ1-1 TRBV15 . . TGTGCCACCAGCTCCCCCTGGGGCGGGAACACTGAAGCTTTCTTT CATSSPWGGNTEAFF
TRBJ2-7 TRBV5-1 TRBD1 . TGCGCCAGCAGCCCCGGGGACAGGGAAAATCGCGAGCAGTACTTC CASSPGDRENREQYF
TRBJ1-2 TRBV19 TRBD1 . TGTGCCAGTAGTCCACCGACAGGGATTGGCTACACCTTC CASSPPTGIGYTF
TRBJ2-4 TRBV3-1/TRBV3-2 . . TGTGCCAGCAGCCAAGGATCGGAGGCCAAAAACATTCAGTACTTC CASSQGSEAKNIQYF
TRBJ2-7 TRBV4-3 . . TGCGCCAGCAGCCTAAGGACAGTTAGCTACGAGCAGTACTTC CASSLRTVSYEQYF